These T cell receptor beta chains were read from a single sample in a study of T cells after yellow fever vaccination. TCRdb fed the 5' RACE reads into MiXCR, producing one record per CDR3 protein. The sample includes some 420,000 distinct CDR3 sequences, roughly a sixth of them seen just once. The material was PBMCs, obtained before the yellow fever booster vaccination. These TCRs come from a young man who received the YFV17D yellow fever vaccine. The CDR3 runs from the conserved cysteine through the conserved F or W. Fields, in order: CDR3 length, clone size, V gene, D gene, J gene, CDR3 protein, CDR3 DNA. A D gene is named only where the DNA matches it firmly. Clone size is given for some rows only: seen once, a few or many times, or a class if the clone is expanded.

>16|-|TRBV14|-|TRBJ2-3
CASSQDLGGRTDTQYF
TGTGCCAGCAGCCAAGATCTAGGAGGGCGCACAGATACGCAGTATTTT
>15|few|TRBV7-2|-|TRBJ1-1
CASSPRAGGHTEAFF
TGTGCCAGCAGCCCCCGAGCGGGAGGCCACACTGAAGCTTTCTTT
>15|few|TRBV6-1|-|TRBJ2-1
CASSGGGRTYNEQFF
TGTGCCAGCAGTGGTGGGGGACGTACCTACAATGAGCAGTTCTTC
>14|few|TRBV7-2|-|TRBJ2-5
CASSLQAAQETQYF
TGTGCCAGCAGCTTACAAGCGGCCCAAGAGACCCAGTACTTC
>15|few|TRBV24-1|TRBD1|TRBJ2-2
CATSGDRPNTGELFF
TGTGCCACCAGTGGGGACAGGCCGAACACCGGGGAGCTGTTTTTT
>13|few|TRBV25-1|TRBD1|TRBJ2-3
CASSRDRGDTQYF
TGTGCCAGCAGTAGAGACAGGGGAGATACGCAGTATTTT
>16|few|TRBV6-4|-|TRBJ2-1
CASSDEWDLSYNEQFF
TGTGCCAGCAGTGACGAATGGGACCTGTCCTACAATGAGCAGTTCTTC
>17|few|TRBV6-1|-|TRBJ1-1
CASSEVVVRDGGTEAFF
TGTGCCAGCAGTGAGGTCGTGGTCAGGGACGGTGGCACTGAAGCTTTCTTT
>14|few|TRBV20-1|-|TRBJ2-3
CSARKAGSTDTQYF
TGCAGTGCTAGAAAGGCAGGAAGCACAGATACGCAGTATTTT
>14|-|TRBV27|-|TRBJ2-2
CASTRDPMAGELFF
TGTGCCAGCACCCGGGACCCGATGGCCGGGGAGCTGTTTTTT
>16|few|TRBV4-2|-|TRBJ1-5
CASSQDAGSINQPQHF
TGTGCCAGCAGCCAAGATGCGGGGAGTATCAATCAGCCCCAGCATTTT
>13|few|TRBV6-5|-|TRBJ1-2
CASSSADTYGYTF
TGTGCCAGCAGTTCCGCGGACACATATGGCTACACCTTC
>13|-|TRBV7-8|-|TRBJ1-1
CASSYRKNTEAFF
TGTGCCAGCAGCTACCGGAAAAACACTGAAGCTTTCTTT
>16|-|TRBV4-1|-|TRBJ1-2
CASSQGAGGADGSYTF
TGCGCCAGCAGCCAAGGTGCGGGGGGTGCGGATGGAAGCTACACCTTC
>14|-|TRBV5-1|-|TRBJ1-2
CASSLGAENYGYTF
TGCGCCAGCAGCTTGGGGGCAGAGAACTATGGCTACACCTTC
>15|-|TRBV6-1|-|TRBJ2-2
CASAELLANTGELFF
TGTGCCAGCGCTGAATTGCTGGCGAACACCGGGGAGCTGTTTTTT
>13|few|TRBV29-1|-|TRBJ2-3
CSVVLSWTRTQYF
TGCAGCGTTGTCCTCAGTTGGACACGTACGCAGTATTTT
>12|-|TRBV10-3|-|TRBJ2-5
CAISGPWETQYF
TGTGCCATCAGTGGGCCATGGGAGACCCAGTACTTC
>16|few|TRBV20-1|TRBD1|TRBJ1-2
CSARGQGAQANYGYTF
TGCAGTGCTAGAGGGCAGGGGGCGCAAGCTAACTATGGCTACACCTTC
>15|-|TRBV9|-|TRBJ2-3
CASSVSPGASDTQYF
TGTGCCAGCAGCGTCTCCCCGGGGGCCTCAGATACGCAGTATTTT
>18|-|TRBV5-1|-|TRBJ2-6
CASSLGTRLGSGANVLTF
TGCGCCAGCAGCTTGGGGACTCGGCTGGGCTCTGGGGCCAACGTCCTGACTTTC
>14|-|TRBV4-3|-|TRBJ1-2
CASSHGRENYGYTF
TGCGCCAGCAGCCATGGACGGGAGAACTATGGCTACACCTTC
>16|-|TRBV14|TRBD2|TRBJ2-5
CASSRGRLAGVETQYF
TGTGCCAGCAGCCGCGGACGACTAGCGGGGGTAGAGACCCAGTACTTC
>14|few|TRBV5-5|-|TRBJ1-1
CASSLPGAGTEAFF
TGTGCCAGCAGCTTGCCGGGGGCAGGAACTGAAGCTTTCTTT
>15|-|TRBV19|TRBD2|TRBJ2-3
CASSTLAGYSDTQYF
TGTGCCAGTAGTACACTAGCGGGGTACTCAGATACGCAGTATTTT
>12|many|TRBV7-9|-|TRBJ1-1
CASSLGETEAFF
TGTGCCAGCAGCTTAGGCGAGACTGAAGCTTTCTTT
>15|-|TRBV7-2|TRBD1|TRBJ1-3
CASSPVGQAGNTIYF
TGTGCCAGCAGCCCCGTGGGACAGGCTGGAAACACCATATATTTT
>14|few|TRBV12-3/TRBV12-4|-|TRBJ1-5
CASSIWYSNQPQHF
TGTGCCAGCAGTATCTGGTATAGCAATCAGCCCCAGCATTTT
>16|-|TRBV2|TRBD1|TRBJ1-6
CASRAERDRYNSPLHF
TGTGCCAGCAGAGCAGAGCGGGACAGATATAATTCACCCCTCCACTTT
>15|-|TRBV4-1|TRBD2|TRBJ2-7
CASSQAISGAAEQYF
TGCGCCAGCAGCCAAGCTATTAGCGGGGCGGCCGAGCAGTACTTC
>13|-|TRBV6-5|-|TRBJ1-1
CASSLFRNTEAFF
TGTGCCAGCAGTTTGTTCAGGAACACTGAAGCTTTCTTT
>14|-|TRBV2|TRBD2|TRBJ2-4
CASSLAGGPDIQYF
TGTGCCAGCAGTCTAGCGGGGGGCCCGGACATTCAGTACTTC
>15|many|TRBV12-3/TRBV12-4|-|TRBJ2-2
CASSFRTANTGELFF
TGTGCCAGCAGTTTTAGGACAGCGAACACCGGGGAGCTGTTTTTT
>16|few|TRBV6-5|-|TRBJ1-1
CASSYPGSHGDTEAFF
TGTGCCAGCAGTTACCCAGGAAGTCATGGAGACACTGAAGCTTTCTTT
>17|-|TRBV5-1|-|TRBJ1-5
CASSFKIRPYSNQPQHF
TGCGCCAGCAGCTTCAAAATCCGACCTTATAGCAATCAGCCCCAGCATTTT
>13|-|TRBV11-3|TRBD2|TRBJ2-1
CASSLDGGLRQFF
TGTGCCAGCAGCTTAGATGGGGGACTACGGCAGTTCTTC
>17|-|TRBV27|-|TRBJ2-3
CASASPRVQGNTDTQYF
TGTGCCAGCGCCTCACCTAGGGTTCAGGGGAACACAGATACGCAGTATTTT
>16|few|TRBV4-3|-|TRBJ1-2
CASSQADWKGPNGYTF
TGCGCCAGCAGCCAAGCGGATTGGAAAGGACCGAATGGCTACACCTTC
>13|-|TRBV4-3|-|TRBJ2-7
CASSQDIDREQYF
TGCGCCAGCAGCCAAGATATCGACAGGGAGCAGTACTTC
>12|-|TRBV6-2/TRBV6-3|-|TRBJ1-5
CASLGLRQPQHF
TGTGCCAGCTTGGGTTTGCGACAGCCCCAGCATTTT
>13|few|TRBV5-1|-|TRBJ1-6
CASSLYRNSPLHF
TGCGCCAGCAGCTTGTACCGAAATTCACCCCTCCACTTT
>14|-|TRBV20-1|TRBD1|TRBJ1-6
CSAKTGYHNSPLHF
TGCAGTGCTAAGACAGGGTATCATAATTCACCCCTCCACTTT
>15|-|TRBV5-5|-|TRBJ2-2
CASSRQPSNTGELFF
TGTGCCAGCAGCCGACAACCATCGAACACCGGGGAGCTGTTTTTT
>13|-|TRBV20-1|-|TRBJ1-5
CSAFGSDNQPQHF
TGCAGCGCCTTTGGGTCCGACAATCAGCCCCAGCATTTT
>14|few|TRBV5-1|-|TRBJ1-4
CASSLEGVDEKLFF
TGCGCCAGCAGCTTGGAAGGGGTGGATGAAAAACTGTTTTTT
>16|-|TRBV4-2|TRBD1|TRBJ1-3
CASSRGLTGTGNTIYF
TGTGCCAGCAGCCGCGGTCTGACAGGGACTGGAAACACCATATATTTT
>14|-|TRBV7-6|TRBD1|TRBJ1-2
CASSRKDRDHGYTF
TGTGCCAGCAGCCGGAAGGACAGGGACCATGGCTACACCTTC
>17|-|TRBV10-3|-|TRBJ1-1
CAISGKGGEPGRTEAFF
TGTGCCATCAGTGGGAAGGGAGGGGAACCAGGTCGGACTGAAGCTTTCTTT
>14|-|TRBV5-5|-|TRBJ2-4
CASSLLTGGNIQYF
TGTGCCAGCAGCTTGTTGACAGGAGGGAACATTCAGTACTTC
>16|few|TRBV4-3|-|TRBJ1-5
CASSQDLPGTPQPQHF
TGCGCCAGCAGCCAAGACCTCCCTGGAACCCCACAGCCCCAGCATTTT
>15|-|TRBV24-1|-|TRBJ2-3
CATSAWGEGTDTQYF
TGTGCCACCAGTGCATGGGGGGAAGGCACAGATACGCAGTATTTT
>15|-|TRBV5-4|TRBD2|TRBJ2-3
CASSRGGENADTQYF
TGTGCCAGCAGCCGCGGGGGGGAGAACGCAGATACGCAGTATTTT
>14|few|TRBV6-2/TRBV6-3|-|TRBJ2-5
CASSYFSAEETQYF
TGTGCCAGCAGTTACTTCTCGGCGGAAGAGACCCAGTACTTC